This T cell receptor (beta chain) is from a study of T cell responses to AZD1222 COVID-19 vaccine. Data came from immunoSEQ multiplex PCR; TCRdb stores just in-frame clones and leaves some out. The profile shows around 100,000 clones, roughly 85% of them singletons. As concerns this clone: Antigen: not known.

Overall study findings and caveats: Sampling captured repertoires only after the peak T cell response.

The origin of this receptor is an adult who received the AZD1222 COVID-19 vaccine. The specimen comprised peripheral blood, sampled 28 days after the second AZD1222 dose.

CDR3 coding DNA: TGTGCCAGCAGTTACTTAGCGGGGGCTGGGGCAGATACGCAGTATTTT. It is translated as CASSYLAGAGADTQYF. V usage is TRBV27 and J usage is TRBJ2-3; 9 positions agree with TRBD2. Germline CDR1 MNHEY, CDR2 SMNVEV (reference sequence). V was pared by 4 bases and J by 4 bases, with 9 bases of the junction left unmatched. The CDR3 length is 16 residues.